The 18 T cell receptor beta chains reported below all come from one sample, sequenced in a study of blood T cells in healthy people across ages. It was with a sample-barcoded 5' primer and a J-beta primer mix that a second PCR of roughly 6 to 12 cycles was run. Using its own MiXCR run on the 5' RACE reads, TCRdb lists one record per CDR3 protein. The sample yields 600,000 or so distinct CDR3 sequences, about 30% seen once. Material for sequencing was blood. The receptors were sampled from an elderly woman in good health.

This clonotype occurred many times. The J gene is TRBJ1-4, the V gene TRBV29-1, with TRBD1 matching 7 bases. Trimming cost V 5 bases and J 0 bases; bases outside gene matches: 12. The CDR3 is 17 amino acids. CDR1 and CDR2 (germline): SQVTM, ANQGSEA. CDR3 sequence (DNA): TGCAGCGTTTCGACAGGGCCGCCAATAGCAACTAATGAAAAACTGTTTTTT. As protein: CSVSTGPPIATNEKLFF.

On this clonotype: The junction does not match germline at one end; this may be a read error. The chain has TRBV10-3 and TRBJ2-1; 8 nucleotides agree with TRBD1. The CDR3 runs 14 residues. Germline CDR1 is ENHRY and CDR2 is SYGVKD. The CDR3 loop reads CAISERTGRNEEFF. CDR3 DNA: TGTGCCATCAGTGAGAGGACAGGGAGGAATGAGGAGTTCTTC.

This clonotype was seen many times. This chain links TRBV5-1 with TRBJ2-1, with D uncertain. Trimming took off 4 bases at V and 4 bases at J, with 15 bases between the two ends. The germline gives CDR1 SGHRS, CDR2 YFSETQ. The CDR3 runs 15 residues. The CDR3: CASSTDPAEYNEQFF. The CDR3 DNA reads TGCGCCAGCAGCACTGACCCCGCGGAATACAATGAGCAGTTCTTC.

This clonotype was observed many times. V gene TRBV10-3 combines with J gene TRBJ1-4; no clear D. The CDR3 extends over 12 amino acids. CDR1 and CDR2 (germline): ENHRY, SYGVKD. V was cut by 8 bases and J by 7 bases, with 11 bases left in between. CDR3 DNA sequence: TGTGCCATCGGAAGGACGGCTGAAAAACTGTTTTTT. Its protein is CAIGRTAEKLFF.

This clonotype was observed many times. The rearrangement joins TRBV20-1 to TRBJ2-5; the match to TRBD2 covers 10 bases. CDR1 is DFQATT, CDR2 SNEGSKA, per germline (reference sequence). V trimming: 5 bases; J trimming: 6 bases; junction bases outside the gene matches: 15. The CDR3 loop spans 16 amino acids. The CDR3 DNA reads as TGCAGTGCTCCGCCAGCGGGGGGGTCGTCTGGAAAGACCCAGTACTTC. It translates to CSAPPAGGSSGKTQYF.

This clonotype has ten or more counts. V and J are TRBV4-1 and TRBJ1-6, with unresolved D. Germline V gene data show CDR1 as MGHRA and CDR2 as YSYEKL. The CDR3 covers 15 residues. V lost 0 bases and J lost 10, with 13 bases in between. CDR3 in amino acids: CASSQEGSEVSPLHF. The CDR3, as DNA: TGCGCCAGCAGCCAAGAAGGGAGTGAAGTCTCACCCCTCCACTTT.

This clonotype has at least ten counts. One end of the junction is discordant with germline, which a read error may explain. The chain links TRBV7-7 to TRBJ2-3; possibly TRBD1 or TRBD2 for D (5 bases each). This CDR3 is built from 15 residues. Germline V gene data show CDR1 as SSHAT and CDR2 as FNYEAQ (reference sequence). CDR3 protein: CASSLVGGITDTQYF. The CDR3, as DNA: TGTGCTAGCAGCTTAGTTGGGGGTATCACAGATACGCAGTATTTT. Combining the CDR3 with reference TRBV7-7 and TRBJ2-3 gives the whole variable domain GAGVSQSPRYKVTKRGQDVTLRCDPISSHATLYWYQQALGQGPEFLTYFNYEAQPDKSGLPSDRFSAERPEGSISTLTIQRTEQRDSAMYRCASSLVGGITDTQYFGPGTRLTVL.

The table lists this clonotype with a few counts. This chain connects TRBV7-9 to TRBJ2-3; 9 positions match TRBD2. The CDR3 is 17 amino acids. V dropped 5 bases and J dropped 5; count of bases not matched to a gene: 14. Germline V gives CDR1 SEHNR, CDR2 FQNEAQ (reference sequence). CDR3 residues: CASSINRPGLAGDTQYF. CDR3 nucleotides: TGTGCCAGCAGCATAAATCGCCCGGGACTAGCAGGAGATACGCAGTATTTT.

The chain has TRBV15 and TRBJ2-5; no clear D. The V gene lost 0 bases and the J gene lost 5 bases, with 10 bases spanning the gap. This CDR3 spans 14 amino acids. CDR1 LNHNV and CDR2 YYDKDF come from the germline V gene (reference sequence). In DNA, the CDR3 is TGTGCCACCAGCAGAGATACGGCCCGGGAGACCCAGTACTTC. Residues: CATSRDTARETQYF.

CDR3 protein: CASRNSGSLSYEQYF. CDR3 sequence (DNA): TGTGCCAGCAGGAATAGCGGGAGCCTATCCTACGAGCAGTACTTC. This chain uses TRBV7-2 with TRBJ2-7; 9 bases agree with TRBD2. The trim removed 6 bases at V and 1 base at J, leaving 7 bases unmatched. Per germline, CDR1 SGHTA and CDR2 FQGNSA. This CDR3 has 15 amino acids. The whole variable domain, filled in from reference TRBV7-2 and TRBJ2-7, reads GAGVSQSPSNKVTEKGKDVELRCDPISGHTALYWYRQSLGQGLEFLIYFQGNSAPDKSGLPSDRFSAERTGGSVSTLTIQRTQQEDSAVYLCASRNSGSLSYEQYFGPGTRLTVT.

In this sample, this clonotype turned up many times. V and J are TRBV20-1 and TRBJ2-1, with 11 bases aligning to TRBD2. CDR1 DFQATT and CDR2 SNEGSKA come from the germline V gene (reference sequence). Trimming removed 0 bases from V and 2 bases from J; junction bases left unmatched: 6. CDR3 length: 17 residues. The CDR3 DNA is TGCAGTGCTAGAGAACTAGCGGGGGCCGTAACCTACAATGAGCAGTTCTTC. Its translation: CSARELAGAVTYNEQFF.

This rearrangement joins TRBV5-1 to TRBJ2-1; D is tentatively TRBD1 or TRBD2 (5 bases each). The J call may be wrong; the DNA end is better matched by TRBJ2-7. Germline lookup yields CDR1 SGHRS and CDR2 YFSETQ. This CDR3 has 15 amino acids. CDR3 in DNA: TGCGCCAGCAGCTACCGGGACCCCCTCTACAATGAGCAGTACTTC. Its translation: CASSYRDPLYNEQYF.

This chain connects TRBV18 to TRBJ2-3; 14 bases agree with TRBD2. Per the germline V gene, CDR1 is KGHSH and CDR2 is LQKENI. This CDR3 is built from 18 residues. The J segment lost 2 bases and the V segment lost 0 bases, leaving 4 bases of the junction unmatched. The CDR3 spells CASSPPGLAGGHTDTQYF. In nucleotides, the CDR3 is TGTGCCAGCTCACCACCAGGACTAGCGGGGGGCCACACAGATACGCAGTATTTT.

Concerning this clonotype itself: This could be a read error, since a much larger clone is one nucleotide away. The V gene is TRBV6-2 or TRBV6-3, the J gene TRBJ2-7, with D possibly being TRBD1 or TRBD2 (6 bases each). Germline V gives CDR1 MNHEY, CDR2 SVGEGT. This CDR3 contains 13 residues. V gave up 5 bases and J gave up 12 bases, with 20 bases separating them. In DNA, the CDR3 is TGTGCCAGCAGTCCTAGTGGGGGGCCAGTTGGGTACTTC. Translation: CASSPSGGPVGYF.

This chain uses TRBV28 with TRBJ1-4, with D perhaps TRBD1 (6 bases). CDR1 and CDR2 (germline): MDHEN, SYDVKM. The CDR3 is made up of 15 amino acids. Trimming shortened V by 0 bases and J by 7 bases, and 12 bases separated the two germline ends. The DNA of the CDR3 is TGTGCCAGCAGTTTATGGGCCGAGGGGGGTGAAAAACTGTTTTTT. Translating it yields CASSLWAEGGEKLFF. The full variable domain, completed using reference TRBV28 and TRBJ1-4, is DVKVTQSSRYLVKRTGEKVFLECVQDMDHENMFWYRQDPGLGLRLIYFSYDVKMKEKGDIPEGYSVSREKKERFSLILESASTNQTSMYLCASSLWAEGGEKLFFGSGTQLSVL.

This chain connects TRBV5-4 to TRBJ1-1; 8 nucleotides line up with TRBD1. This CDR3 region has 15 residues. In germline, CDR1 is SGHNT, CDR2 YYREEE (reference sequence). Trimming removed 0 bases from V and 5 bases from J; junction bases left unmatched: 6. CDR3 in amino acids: CASSLGTDRVTEAFF. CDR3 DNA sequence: TGTGCCAGCAGCTTGGGGACGGACAGGGTGACTGAAGCTTTCTTT.

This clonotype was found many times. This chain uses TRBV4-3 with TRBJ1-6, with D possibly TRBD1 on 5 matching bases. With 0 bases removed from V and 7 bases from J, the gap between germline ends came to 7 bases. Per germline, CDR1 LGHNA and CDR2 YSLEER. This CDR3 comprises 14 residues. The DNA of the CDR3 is TGCGCCAGCAGCCAAGAGGGGGTAAATTCACCCCTCCACTTT. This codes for CASSQEGVNSPLHF.

The CDR3 spells CASSLRWDSYEQYF. The CDR3 coding sequence is TGTGCCAGCAGCCTCCGCTGGGACAGCTACGAGCAGTACTTC. The chain carries TRBV7-2 and TRBJ2-7; 7 bases align to TRBD1. With V trimmed by 5 bases and J by 3 bases, 7 bases remained unmatched. Per the germline V gene, CDR1 is SGHTA and CDR2 is FQGNSA. CDR3 size: 14 residues.